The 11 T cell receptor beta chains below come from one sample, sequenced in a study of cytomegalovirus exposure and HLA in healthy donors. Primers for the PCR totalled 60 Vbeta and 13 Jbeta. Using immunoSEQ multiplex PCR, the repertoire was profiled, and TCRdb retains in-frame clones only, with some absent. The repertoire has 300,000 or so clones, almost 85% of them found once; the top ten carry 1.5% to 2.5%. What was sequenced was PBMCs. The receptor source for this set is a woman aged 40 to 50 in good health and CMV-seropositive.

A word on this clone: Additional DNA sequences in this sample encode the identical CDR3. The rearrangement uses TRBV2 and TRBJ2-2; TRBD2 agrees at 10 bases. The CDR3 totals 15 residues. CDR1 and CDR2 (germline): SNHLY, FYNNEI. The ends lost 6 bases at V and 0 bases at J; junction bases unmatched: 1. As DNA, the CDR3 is TGTGCCAGCAGGGGACTAGCGACGAACACCGGGGAGCTGTTTTTT. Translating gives CASRGLATNTGELFF.

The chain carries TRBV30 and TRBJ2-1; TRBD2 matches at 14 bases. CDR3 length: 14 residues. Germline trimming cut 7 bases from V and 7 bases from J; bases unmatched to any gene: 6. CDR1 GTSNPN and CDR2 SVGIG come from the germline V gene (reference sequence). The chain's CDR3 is CASKTSGRENEQFF. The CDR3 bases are TGTGCCTCGAAGACTAGCGGGAGGGAAAATGAGCAGTTCTTC.

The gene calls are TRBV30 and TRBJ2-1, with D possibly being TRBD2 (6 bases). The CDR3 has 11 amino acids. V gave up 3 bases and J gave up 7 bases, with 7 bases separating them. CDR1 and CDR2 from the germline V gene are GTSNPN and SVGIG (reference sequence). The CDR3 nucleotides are TGTGCCTGGAGCGGAGGGAATGAGCAGTTCTTC. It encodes CAWSGGNEQFF.

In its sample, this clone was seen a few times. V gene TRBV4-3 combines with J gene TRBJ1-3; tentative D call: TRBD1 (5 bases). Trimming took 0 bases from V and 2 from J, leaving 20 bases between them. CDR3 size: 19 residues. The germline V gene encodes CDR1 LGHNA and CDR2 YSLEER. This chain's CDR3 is CASSQEKGFFRGTGNTIYF. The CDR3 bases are TGCGCCAGCAGCCAAGAGAAAGGCTTTTTTAGGGGAACTGGAAACACCATATATTTT.

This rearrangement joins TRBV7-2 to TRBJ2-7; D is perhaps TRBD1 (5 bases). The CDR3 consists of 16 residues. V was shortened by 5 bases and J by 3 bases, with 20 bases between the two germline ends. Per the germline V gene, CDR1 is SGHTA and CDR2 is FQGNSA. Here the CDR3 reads CASSPQAGSLNYEQYF. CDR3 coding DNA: TGTGCCAGCAGCCCACAGGCCGGGTCCCTAAACTACGAGCAGTACTTC.

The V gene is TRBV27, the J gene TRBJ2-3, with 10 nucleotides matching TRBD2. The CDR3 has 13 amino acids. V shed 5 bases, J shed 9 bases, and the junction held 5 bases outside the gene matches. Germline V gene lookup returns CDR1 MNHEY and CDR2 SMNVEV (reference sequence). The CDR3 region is CASSRSGRATQYF. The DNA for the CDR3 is TGTGCCAGCAGTCGAAGCGGGAGGGCCACGCAGTATTTT.

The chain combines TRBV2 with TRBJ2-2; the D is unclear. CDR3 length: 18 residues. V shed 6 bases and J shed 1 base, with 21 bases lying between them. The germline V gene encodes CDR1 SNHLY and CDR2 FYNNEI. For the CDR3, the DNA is TGTGCCAGCAGCCTCAAGCGCCACCGATTGGGGAACACCGGGGAGCTGTTTTTT. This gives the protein CASSLKRHRLGNTGELFF.

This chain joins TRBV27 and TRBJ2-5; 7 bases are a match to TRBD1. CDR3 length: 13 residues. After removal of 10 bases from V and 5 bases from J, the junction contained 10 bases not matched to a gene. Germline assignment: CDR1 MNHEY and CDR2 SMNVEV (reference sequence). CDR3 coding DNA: TGTGCCACCGCGATTGACAGGGATGAGACCCAGTACTTC. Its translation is CATAIDRDETQYF.

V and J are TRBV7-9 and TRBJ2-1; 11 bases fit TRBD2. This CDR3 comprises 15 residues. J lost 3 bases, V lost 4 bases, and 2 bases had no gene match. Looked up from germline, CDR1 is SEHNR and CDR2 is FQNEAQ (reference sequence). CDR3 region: CASSSGTSGYNEQFF. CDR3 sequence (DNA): TGTGCCAGCAGCTCCGGGACTAGCGGCTACAATGAGCAGTTCTTC.

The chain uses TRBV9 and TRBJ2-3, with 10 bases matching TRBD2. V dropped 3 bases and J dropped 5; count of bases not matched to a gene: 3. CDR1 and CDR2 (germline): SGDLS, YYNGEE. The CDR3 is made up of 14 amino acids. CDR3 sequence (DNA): TGTGCCAGCAGCGCTAGCGGGAGAATAGATACGCAGTATTTT. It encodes CASSASGRIDTQYF.

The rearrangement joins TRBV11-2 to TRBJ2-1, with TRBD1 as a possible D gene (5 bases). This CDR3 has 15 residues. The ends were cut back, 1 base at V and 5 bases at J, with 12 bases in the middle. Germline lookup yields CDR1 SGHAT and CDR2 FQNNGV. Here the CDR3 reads CASSLGKGLNNEQFF. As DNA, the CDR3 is TGTGCCAGCAGCTTAGGAAAGGGGTTGAACAATGAGCAGTTCTTC.